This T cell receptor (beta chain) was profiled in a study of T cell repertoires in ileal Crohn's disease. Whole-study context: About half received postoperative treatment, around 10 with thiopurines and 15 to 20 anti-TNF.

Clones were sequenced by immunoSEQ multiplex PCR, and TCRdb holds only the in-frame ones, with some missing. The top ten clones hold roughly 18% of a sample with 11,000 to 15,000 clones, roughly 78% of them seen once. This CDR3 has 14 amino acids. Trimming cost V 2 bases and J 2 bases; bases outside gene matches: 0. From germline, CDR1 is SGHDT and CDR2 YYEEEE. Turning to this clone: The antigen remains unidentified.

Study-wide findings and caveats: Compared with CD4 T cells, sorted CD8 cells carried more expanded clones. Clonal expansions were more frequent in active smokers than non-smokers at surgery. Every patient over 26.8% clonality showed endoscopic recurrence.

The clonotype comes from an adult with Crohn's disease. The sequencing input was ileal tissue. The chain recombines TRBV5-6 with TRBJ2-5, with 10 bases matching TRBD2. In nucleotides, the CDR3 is TGTGCCAGCAGCTTAGCGGGGGGGCAAGAGACCCAGTACTTC. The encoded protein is CASSLAGGQETQYF.